The entry below gives a single T cell receptor beta chain sequence along with its context. Splitting of CD4+ cells produced CD45RA+ naive and CD45RA-negative memory subsets. Sorted-subset replicate PCR reactions contained roughly 190 ng DNA, corresponding to some 29,000 T cell genomes. Here immunoSEQ multiplex PCR was the method, and the copy in TCRdb shows in-frame clones only, minus some. This table holds some 2,500,000 clones, about nine tenths found once. This record belongs to a study of shared clonotypes between healthy human individuals. V was clipped by 4 bases and J by 5 bases; unmatched bases: 14. The CDR3 runs 16 residues. CDR1 and CDR2 (germline): SGDLS, YYNGEE.

The source of this sequence is a man younger than 35 in good health. Some clones in this sample may be carry-over from other donors' samples. Sequencing was performed on naive CD4+ T cells from PBMCs. The subset here: CD45RA+ positively selected. This chain uses TRBV9 with TRBJ2-7, with 8 bases matching TRBD1. The CDR3 DNA reads as TGTGCCAGCAGCACCCTGACAGGGGCGGGGTTCAACGAGCAGTACTTC. Translated, it gives CASSTLTGAGFNEQYF.